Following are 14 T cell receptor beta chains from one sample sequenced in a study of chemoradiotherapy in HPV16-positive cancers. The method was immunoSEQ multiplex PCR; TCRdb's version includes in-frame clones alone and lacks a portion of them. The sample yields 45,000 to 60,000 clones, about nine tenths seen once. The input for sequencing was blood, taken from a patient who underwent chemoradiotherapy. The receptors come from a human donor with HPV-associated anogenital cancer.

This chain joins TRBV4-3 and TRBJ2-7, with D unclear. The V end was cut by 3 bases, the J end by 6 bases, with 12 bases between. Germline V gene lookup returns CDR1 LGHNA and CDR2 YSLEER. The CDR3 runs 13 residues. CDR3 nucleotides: TGCGCCAGCAGCCAGGTTTCCGCTTCCGAGCAGTACTTC. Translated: CASSQVSASEQYF.

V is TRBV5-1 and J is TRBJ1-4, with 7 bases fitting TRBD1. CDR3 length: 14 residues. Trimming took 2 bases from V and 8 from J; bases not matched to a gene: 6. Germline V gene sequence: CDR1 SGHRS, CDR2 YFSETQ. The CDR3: CASSFGQDGEKLFF. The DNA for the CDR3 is TGCGCCAGCAGCTTCGGACAGGACGGGGAAAAACTGTTTTTT.

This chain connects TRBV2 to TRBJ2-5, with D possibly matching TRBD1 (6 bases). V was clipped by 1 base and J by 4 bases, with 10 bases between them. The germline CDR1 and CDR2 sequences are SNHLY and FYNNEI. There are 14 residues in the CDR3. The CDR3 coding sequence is TGTGCCAGCAGTGAAGTTAGAGGGGGAGAGACCCAGTACTTC. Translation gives CASSEVRGGETQYF.

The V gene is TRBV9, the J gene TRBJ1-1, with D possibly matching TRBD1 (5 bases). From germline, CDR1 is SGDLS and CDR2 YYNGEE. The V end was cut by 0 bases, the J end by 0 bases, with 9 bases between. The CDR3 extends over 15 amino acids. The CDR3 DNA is TGTGCCAGCAGCGTAGGGGGACTTATGAACACTGAAGCTTTCTTT. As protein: CASSVGGLMNTEAFF.

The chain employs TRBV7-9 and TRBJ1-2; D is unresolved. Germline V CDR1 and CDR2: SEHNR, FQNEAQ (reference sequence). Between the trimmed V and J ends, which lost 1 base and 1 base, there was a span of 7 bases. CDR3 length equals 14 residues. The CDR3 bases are TGTGCCAGCAGCTTAGAAGTTGTTAACTATGGCTACACCTTC. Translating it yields CASSLEVVNYGYTF.

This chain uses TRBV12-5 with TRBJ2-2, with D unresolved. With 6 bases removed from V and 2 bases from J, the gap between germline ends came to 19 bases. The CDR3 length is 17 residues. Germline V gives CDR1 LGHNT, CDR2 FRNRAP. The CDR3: CASGGTRAGINTGELFF. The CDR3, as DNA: TGTGCTAGTGGGGGAACTCGGGCTGGCATTAACACCGGGGAGCTGTTTTTT. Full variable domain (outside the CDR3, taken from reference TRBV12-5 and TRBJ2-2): DARVTQTPRHKVTEMGQEVTMRCQPILGHNTVFWYRQTMMQGLELLAYFRNRAPLDDSGMPKDRFSAEMPDATLATLKIQPSEPRDSAVYFCASGGTRAGINTGELFFGEGSRLTVL.

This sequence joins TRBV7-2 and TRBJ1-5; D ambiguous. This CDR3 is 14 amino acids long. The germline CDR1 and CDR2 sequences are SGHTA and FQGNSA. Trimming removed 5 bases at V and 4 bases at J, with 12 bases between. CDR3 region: CASSPASGNQPQHF. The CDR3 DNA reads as TGTGCCAGCAGCCCGGCCTCCGGGAATCAGCCCCAGCATTTT.

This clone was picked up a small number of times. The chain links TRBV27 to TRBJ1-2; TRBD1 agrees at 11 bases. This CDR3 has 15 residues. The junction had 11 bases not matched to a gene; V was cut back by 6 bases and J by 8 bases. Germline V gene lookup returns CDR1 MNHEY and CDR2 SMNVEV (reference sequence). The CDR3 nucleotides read TGTGCCAGCAGCAGAGACGGACAGGGGGCGCGAGGCTACACCTTC. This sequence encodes CASSRDGQGARGYTF.

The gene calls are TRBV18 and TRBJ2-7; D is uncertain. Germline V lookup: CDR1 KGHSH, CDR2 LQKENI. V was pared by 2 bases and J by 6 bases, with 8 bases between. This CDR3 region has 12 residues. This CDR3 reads CASSPADPEQYF. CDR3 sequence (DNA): TGTGCCAGCTCACCAGCAGATCCCGAGCAGTACTTC.

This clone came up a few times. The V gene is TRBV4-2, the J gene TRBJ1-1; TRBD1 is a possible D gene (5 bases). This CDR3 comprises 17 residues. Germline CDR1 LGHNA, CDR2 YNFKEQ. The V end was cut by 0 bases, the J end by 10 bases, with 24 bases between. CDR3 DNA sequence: TGTGCCAGCAGCCAAGATGCTCTGGGGGGAGACTCCCAGGCAGCTTTCTTT. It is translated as CASSQDALGGDSQAAFF.

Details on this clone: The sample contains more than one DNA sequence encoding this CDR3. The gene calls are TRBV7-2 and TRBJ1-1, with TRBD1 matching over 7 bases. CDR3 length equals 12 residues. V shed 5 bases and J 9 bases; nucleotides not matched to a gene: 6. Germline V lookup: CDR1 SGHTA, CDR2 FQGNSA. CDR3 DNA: TGTGCCAGCAGCCCCGACAGGGTCAAAGCTTTCTTT. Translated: CASSPDRVKAFF.

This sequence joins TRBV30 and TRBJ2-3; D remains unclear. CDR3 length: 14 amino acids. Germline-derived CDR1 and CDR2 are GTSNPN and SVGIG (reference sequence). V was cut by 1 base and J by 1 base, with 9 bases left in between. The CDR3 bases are TGTGCCTGGAGTGGATTACTGGGCACAGATACGCAGTATTTT. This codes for CAWSGLLGTDTQYF.

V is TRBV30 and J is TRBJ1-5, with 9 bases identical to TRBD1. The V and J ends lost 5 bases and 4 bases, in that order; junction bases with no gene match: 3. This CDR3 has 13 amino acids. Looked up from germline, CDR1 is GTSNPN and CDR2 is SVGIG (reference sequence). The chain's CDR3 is CAWGTGPNQPQHF. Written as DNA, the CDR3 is TGTGCCTGGGGGACAGGGCCGAATCAGCCCCAGCATTTT.

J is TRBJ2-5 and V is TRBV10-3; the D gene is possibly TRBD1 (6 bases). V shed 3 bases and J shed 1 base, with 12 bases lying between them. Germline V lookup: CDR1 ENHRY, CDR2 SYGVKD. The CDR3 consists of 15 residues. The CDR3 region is CAISDVTGFQETQYF. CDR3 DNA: TGTGCCATCAGTGACGTAACAGGGTTCCAAGAGACCCAGTACTTC.